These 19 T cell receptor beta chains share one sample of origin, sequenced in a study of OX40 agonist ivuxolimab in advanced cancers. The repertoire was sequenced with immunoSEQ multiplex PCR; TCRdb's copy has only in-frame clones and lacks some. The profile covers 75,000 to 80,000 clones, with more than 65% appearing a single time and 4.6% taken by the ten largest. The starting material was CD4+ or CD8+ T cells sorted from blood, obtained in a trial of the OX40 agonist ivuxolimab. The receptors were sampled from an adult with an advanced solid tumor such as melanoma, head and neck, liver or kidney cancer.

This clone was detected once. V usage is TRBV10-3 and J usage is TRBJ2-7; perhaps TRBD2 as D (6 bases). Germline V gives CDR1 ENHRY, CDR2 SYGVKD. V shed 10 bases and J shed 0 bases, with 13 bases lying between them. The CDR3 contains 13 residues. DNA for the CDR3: TGTGCCACAGGCCGGGGGAGCTCCTACGAGCAGTACTTC. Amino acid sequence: CATGRGSSYEQYF.

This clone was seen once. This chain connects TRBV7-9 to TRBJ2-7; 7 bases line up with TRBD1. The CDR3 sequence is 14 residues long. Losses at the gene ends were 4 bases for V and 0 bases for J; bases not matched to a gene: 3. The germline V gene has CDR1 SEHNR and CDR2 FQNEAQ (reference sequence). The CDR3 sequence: CASSSDRDSYEQYF. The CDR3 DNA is TGTGCCAGCAGCTCCGACAGGGACTCCTACGAGCAGTACTTC.

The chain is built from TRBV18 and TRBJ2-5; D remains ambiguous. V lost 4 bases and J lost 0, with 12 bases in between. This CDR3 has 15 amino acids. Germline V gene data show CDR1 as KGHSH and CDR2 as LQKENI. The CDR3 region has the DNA TGTGCCAGCTCACAACGGGCTGCTGACCAAGAGACCCAGTACTTC. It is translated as CASSQRAADQETQYF.

CDR3 coding DNA: TGTGCCAGCAGCCAGGCTTTGAACTATGGCTACACCTTC. Translating gives CASSQALNYGYTF. V and J are TRBV14 and TRBJ1-2, with D hard to call. CDR1 and CDR2 (germline): SGHDN, FVKESK. This CDR3 has 13 residues. Trimming left V 3 bases short and J 2 bases short, with 7 bases between.

The CDR3 DNA sequence: TGTGCCAGCAGCTCTACCGGACAGGGGGCCTACGAGCAGTACTTC. Translated: CASSSTGQGAYEQYF. V usage is TRBV6-5 and J usage is TRBJ2-7; 10 bases align to TRBD1. Germline V CDR1 and CDR2: MNHEY, SVGAGI. With 6 bases clipped from V and 2 bases from J, the junction kept 7 bases outside the gene matches. The CDR3 loop spans 15 amino acids.

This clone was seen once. CDR3 residues: CASSQASQGSYEQYF. The CDR3 DNA follows: TGTGCCAGCAGCCAAGCAAGCCAGGGCTCCTACGAGCAGTACTTC. The V gene is TRBV4-2, the J gene TRBJ2-7; the D gene is possibly TRBD1 (5 bases). This CDR3 contains 15 residues. Trimming pared 1 base from V and 0 bases from J, leaving 10 bases between. CDR1 is LGHNA, CDR2 YNFKEQ, per germline.

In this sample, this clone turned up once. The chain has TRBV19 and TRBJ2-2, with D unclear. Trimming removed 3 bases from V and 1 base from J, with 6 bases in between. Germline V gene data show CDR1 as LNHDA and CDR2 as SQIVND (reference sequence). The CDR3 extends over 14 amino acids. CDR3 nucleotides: TGTGCCAGTAGTATGGATGGGAACACCGGGGAGCTGTTTTTT. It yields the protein CASSMDGNTGELFF. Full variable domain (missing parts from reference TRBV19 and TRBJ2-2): DGGITQSPKYLFRKEGQNVTLSCEQNLNHDAMYWYRQDPGQGLRLIYYSQIVNDFQKGDIAEGYSVSREKKESFPLTVTSAQKNPTAFYLCASSMDGNTGELFFGEGSRLTVL.

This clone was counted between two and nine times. The CDR3 sequence: CASQRGENIQYF. The DNA for the CDR3 is TGTGCCAGCCAGAGAGGAGAAAACATTCAGTACTTC. This chain connects TRBV19 to TRBJ2-4, with D unclear. This CDR3 has 12 amino acids. V was clipped by 9 bases and J by 5 bases, with 11 bases between them. Germline V CDR1 and CDR2: LNHDA, SQIVND (reference sequence).

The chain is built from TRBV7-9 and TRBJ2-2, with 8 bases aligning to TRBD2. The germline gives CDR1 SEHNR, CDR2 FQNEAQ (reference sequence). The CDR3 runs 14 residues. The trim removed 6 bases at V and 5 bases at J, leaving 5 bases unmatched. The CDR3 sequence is CASSSGRGTGELFF. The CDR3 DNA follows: TGTGCCAGCAGTTCCGGGAGGGGAACCGGGGAGCTGTTTTTT. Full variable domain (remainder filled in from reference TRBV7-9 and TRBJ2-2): DTGVSQNPRHKITKRGQNVTFRCDPISEHNRLYWYRQTLGQGPEFLTYFQNEAQLEKSRLLSDRFSAERPKGSFSTLEIQRTEQGDSAMYLCASSSGRGTGELFFGEGSRLTVL.

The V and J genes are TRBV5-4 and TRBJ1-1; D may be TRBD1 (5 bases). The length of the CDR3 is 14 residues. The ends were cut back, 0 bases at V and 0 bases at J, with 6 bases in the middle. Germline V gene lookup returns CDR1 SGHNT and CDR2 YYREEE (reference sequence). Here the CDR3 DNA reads TGTGCCAGCAGCTTGGCGACAGTGAACACTGAAGCTTTCTTT. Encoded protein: CASSLATVNTEAFF. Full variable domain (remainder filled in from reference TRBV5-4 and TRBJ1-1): ETGVTQSPTHLIKTRGQQVTLRCSSQSGHNTVSWYQQALGQGPQFIFQYYREEENGRGNFPPRFSGLQFPNYSSELNVNALELDDSALYLCASSLATVNTEAFFGQGTRLTVV.

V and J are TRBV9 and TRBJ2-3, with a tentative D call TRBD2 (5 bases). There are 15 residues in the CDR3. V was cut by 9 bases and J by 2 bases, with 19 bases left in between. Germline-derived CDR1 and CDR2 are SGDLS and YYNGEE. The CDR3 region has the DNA TGTGCCACCAGAGGGTATAGGGCTGTCACAGATACGCAGTATTTT. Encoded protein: CATRGYRAVTDTQYF.

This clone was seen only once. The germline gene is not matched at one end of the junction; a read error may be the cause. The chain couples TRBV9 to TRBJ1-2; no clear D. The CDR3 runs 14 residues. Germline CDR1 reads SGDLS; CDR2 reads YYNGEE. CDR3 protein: CARSSPALNYGYTF. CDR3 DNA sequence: TGTGCCCGCAGTTCCCCCGCTTTGAACTATGGCTACACCTTC.

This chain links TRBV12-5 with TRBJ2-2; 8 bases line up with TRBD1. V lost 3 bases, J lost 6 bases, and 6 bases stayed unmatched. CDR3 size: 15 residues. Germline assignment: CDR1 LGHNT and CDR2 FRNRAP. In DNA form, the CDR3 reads TGTGCTAGTGGTTTCCTGACAGGGGCCGCCGGGGAGCTGTTTTTT. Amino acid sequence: CASGFLTGAAGELFF. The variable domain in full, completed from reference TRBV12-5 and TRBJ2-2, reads DARVTQTPRHKVTEMGQEVTMRCQPILGHNTVFWYRQTMMQGLELLAYFRNRAPLDDSGMPKDRFSAEMPDATLATLKIQPSEPRDSAVYFCASGFLTGAAGELFFGEGSRLTVL.

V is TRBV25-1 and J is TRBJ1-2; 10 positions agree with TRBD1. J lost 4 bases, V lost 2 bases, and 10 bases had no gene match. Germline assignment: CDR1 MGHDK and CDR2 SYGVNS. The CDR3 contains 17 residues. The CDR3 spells CASSETDRGPKTYGYTF. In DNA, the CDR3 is TGTGCCAGCAGTGAAACAGACAGGGGGCCAAAGACCTATGGCTACACCTTC.

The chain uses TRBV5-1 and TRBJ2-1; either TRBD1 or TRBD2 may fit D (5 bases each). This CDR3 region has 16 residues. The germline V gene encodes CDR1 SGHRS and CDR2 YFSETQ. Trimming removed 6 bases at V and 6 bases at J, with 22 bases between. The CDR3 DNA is TGCGCCAGCAACCTCCTCCCCCCGGGGCAGCCCAATGAGCAGTTCTTC. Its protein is CASNLLPPGQPNEQFF.

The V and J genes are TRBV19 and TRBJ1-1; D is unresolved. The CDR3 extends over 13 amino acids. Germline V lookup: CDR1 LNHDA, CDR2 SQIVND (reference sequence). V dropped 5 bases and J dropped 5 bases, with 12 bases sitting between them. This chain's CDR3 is CASSQRESTEAFF. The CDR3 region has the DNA TGTGCCAGTAGTCAAAGGGAGTCGACTGAAGCTTTCTTT.

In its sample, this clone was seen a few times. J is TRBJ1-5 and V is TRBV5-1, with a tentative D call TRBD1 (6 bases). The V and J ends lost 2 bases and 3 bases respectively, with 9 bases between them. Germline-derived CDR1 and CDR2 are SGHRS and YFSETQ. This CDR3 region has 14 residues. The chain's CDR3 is CASSFGGLNQPQHF. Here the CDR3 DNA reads TGCGCCAGCAGCTTTGGGGGGCTCAATCAGCCCCAGCATTTT.

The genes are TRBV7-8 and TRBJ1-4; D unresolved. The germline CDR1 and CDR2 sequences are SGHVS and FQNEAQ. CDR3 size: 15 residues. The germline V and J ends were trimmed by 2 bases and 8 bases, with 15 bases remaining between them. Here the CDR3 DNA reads TGTGCCAGCAGCTTAATAGCCGCTCCCCGGGAAAAACTGTTTTTT. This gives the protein CASSLIAAPREKLFF. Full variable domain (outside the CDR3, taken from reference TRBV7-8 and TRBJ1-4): GAGVSQSPRYKVAKRGQDVALRCDPISGHVSLFWYQQALGQGPEFLTYFQNEAQLDKSGLPSDRFFAERPEGSVSTLKIQRTQQEDSAVYLCASSLIAAPREKLFFGSGTQLSVL.

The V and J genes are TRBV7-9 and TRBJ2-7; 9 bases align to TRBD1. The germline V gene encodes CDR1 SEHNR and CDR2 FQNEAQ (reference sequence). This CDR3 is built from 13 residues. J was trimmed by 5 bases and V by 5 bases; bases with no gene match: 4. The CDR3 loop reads CASSPRDRDEQYF. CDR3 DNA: TGTGCCAGCAGCCCAAGGGACAGGGACGAGCAGTACTTC.